This TCR beta chain came from a study of blood T cell repertoires in COVID-19. The wider study: Spain, Italy and the United States supplied samples that represented acute and convalescent COVID-19.

In the study's own analysis: The assay estimated nucleated cells by amplifying reference gene primers. Sequenced by immunoSEQ multiplex PCR; TCRdb stores in-frame clones only, minus some. V, J and clone size are those of that table, while D and trimming were read from the DNA. The table includes about 250,000 clones, more than 70% detected once. This clone has just a few counts. Germline CDR1 is SGHKS and CDR2 is YYEKEE (reference sequence). Trimming took 0 bases from V and 5 from J; bases not matched to a gene: 5. The CDR3 consists of 15 residues. What was sequenced was peripheral blood. The V and J genes are TRBV5-5 and TRBJ2-1; 7 nucleotides align to TRBD2. This TCR was recovered from an elderly man with acute or convalescent COVID-19. CDR3 sequence (DNA): TGTGCCAGCAGCTTGGATCCTAGCGGAGACAATGAGCAGTTCTTC. Its translation: CASSLDPSGDNEQFF.